The present T cell receptor beta chain was sequenced within a study of blood T cells in healthy people across ages. The use of a sample-barcoded 5' primer and a J-beta primer mix characterized a second PCR of roughly 6 to 12 cycles. A single record per CDR3 protein comes from TCRdb applying MiXCR to the 5' RACE reads. The profile covers about 640,000 distinct CDR3 sequences, with roughly three fifths appearing a single time and approximately 37% taken by the ten largest. The CDR3 sequence is 16 residues long. In germline, CDR1 is DFQATT, CDR2 SNEGSKA (reference sequence). V shed 1 base, J shed 0 bases, and the junction held 6 bases outside the gene matches.

This sequence was found in a man in his 60s in good health. The specimen sequenced was blood. The V gene is TRBV20-1, the J gene TRBJ1-1; 9 bases are a match to TRBD1. As DNA, the CDR3 is TGCAGTGCTAGAGGGGGGGGACAGGGAATGAACACTGAAGCTTTCTTT. Its translation is CSARGGGQGMNTEAFF.